This is a list of T cell receptor beta chains from one sample in a study of Ad26.COV2.S vaccination and SARS-CoV-2 variants. Libraries were prepared by immunoSEQ multiplex PCR; TCRdb keeps only in-frame clonotypes and omits some of them. The data hold under 95,000 clones, with around 82% observed a single time. This material consisted of peripheral blood, taken after recovery from COVID-19. The receptors originated from a human donor who had recovered from COVID-19. CDR3s include the opening cysteine and the closing phenylalanine or tryptophan. D genes are given only for firm matches. A row's size may be missing; if present it is once, few, many or a size class.

D: -
size: once
J: TRBJ1-3
V: TRBV7-3
DNA: TGTGCCAGCAGCCTACGGGGAAGCTCTGGAAACACCATATATTTT
CDR3: CASSLRGSSGNTIYF

D: -
size: -
J: TRBJ2-7
V: TRBV20-1
DNA: TGCAGTGCTCGTGGGGGGATAGGCATCGGGCAGCAGTACTTC
CDR3: CSARGGIGIGQQYF

D: -
size: -
J: TRBJ1-4
V: TRBV19
DNA: TGTGCCAGTAACCAACGCCGGGACGCTGCAACTAATGAAAAACTGTTTTTT
CDR3: CASNQRRDAATNEKLFF

D: TRBD2
size: few
J: TRBJ2-1
V: TRBV7-9
DNA: TGTGCCAGCAGCCTAGGACCCCGGGGGGGCAATGAGCAGTTCTTC
CDR3: CASSLGPRGGNEQFF

D: TRBD1
size: once
J: TRBJ2-2
V: TRBV24-1
DNA: TGTGCCATCCGTGGGACAGGGAACACCGGGGAGCTGTTTTTT
CDR3: CAIRGTGNTGELFF

D: TRBD1
size: -
J: TRBJ1-2
V: TRBV9
DNA: TGTGCCAGCAGCGTAGAGCCAGGGGGCAGATATGGCTACACCTTC
CDR3: CASSVEPGGRYGYTF

D: -
size: -
J: TRBJ2-7
V: TRBV7-7
DNA: TGTGCCAGCAGCTTACGGAGACACTACCCCTCCTACGAGCAGTACTTC
CDR3: CASSLRRHYPSYEQYF

D: -
size: -
J: TRBJ1-1
V: TRBV19
DNA: TGTGCCAGTAGTAGGACACAGGCTGCCGAAGCTTTCTTT
CDR3: CASSRTQAAEAFF

D: -
size: -
J: TRBJ2-1
V: TRBV15
DNA: TGTGCCACCGGACTGGCTCAGGGTGAGCAGTTCTTC
CDR3: CATGLAQGEQFF

D: TRBD1
size: -
J: TRBJ2-3
V: TRBV15
DNA: TGTGCCACCAGCACCCGACAGGGGGACGGCACAGATACGCAGTATTTT
CDR3: CATSTRQGDGTDTQYF

D: TRBD1
size: once
J: TRBJ1-2
V: TRBV7-8
DNA: TGTGCCAGCAGCCCAGGGGGGCCTCGGGCCCACTATGGCTACACCTTC
CDR3: CASSPGGPRAHYGYTF

D: -
size: -
J: TRBJ2-1
V: TRBV5-1
DNA: TGCGCCAGCAGCTTGGGACCGAGCTCCTACAATGAGCAGTTCTTC
CDR3: CASSLGPSSYNEQFF

D: TRBD2
size: -
J: TRBJ2-2
V: TRBV6-4
DNA: TGTGCCAGCAGTGCGCTAGCGGGAGAAACCGGGGAGCTGTTTTTT
CDR3: CASSALAGETGELFF

D: TRBD1
size: -
J: TRBJ1-6
V: TRBV7-2
DNA: TGTGCCAGCAGTTCCGACAGGGGAGGATCACCCCTCCACTTT
CDR3: CASSSDRGGSPLHF

D: -
size: -
J: TRBJ1-2
V: TRBV2
DNA: TGTGCCAGCAGTGAGTATGGTATTTTGGACAGAGCCTATGGCTACACCTTC
CDR3: CASSEYGILDRAYGYTF